Given below is one T cell receptor beta chain in context. The sample is drawn from a study of Graves' ophthalmopathy and Graves' hyperthyroidism. The CDR3 runs 16 residues. Germline V CDR1 and CDR2: DFQATT, SNEGSKA (reference sequence). V gave up 1 base and J gave up 0 bases, with 13 bases separating them. Amplification of TCR beta CDR3 regions used RNA transcripts. Amplification began with first-round RT-PCR using HTBI primers, then second-round multiplex PCR was performed. MiXCR, applied by TCRdb to the multiplex PCR reads, yields one record per CDR3 protein. The data hold about 1.1 million distinct CDR3 sequences, with less than 45% observed a single time.

The TCR originated in an adult man with Graves' hyperthyroidism. The chain carries TRBV20-1 and TRBJ1-3; D is undetermined. Sequencing was performed on peripheral blood or thyroid tissue (not recorded which). CDR3 protein: CSARGNEGYSGNTIYF. CDR3 in DNA: TGCAGTGCTAGAGGAAACGAGGGCTACTCTGGAAACACCATATATTTT.